This T cell receptor beta chain derives from a study of metastatic and nonmetastatic thyroid tumors. Patients were all untreated before their thyroid surgery. The CDR3 contains 15 residues. Germline assignment: CDR1 SNHLY and CDR2 FYNNEI. With 8 bases removed from V and 1 base from J, the gap between germline ends came to 17 bases. MiXCR re-clonotyped the PCR reads for TCRdb. Among some 31,000 clones listed, about 21% were seen once. This chain connects TRBV2 to TRBJ2-5; weak D call: TRBD2 (6 bases). The sequenced sample was blood. The source of this sequence is a female donor with papillary thyroid cancer or a benign thyroid nodule (not recorded which). Some clones in this sample may be carry-over from other donors' samples. The DNA of the CDR3 is TGTGCCAGCGGGGTGGCTAGCGAGGCCCAAGAGACCCAGTACTTC. Protein sequence: CASGVASEAQETQYF.